The subject of this entry is one TCR beta chain. This sample was taken from a study of blood T cell repertoires in COVID-19. The overall study: Material from acute and convalescent COVID-19 was sourced from the United States, Italy and Spain. Sources were T cells, B-cell-depleted T cells, or PBMCs; the material itself was cDNA or gDNA.

Per the original data handling: Cell counts per sample came from amplifying reference gene primers. Profiling relied on immunoSEQ multiplex PCR, and the TCRdb table lists in-frame clones only, not all of them. That table gives V, J and clone size, and the DNA gave D and trimming. The repertoire holds hundreds of thousands of clones, with around 83% as singletons. The sequence derives from a woman of 80 years or more with acute or convalescent COVID-19. Specimen: peripheral blood.

CDR3 bases: TGTGCCAGCAGTGAACGTGTGGGCTACACCTTC. It encodes CASSERVGYTF. The V and J genes are TRBV2 and TRBJ1-2, with no clear D. CDR1 and CDR2 from the germline V gene are SNHLY and FYNNEI. CDR3 length equals 11 residues. The ends were cut back, 2 bases at V and 8 bases at J, with 6 bases in the middle.